One and the same sample provided the 17 T cell receptor beta chains below, sequenced in a study of T cells after yellow fever vaccination. TCRdb re-derived calls from the 5' RACE reads in MiXCR, one entry per CDR3 protein. This table holds some 260,000 distinct CDR3 sequences, about 5.2% found once. The sequenced sample was CD4+ T cells sorted from PBMCs, obtained on the day of the yellow fever booster vaccination. All receptors come from a man in his late teens or twenties who received the YFV17D yellow fever vaccine.

CDR3 amino acids: CASSLGQALGGYAQHF. CDR3 bases: TGTGCCAGCAGTTTAGGACAGGCCTTGGGGGGGTATGCCCAGCATTTT. This chain links TRBV12-3 or TRBV12-4 with TRBJ1-5; D possibly corresponds to TRBD1 (6 bases). CDR3 length: 16 residues. Trimming stripped 1 base from V and 11 bases from J, with 21 bases between.

This clonotype showed up just a few times. V is TRBV5-1 and J is TRBJ1-1, with D possibly matching TRBD1 (6 bases). V was trimmed by 1 base and J by 6 bases, leaving 13 bases between them. Germline V gives CDR1 SGHRS, CDR2 YFSETQ. The CDR3 is 14 amino acids. The CDR3 sequence: CASSLSGANPEAFF. CDR3 nucleotides: TGCGCCAGCAGCTTGTCAGGGGCCAATCCTGAAGCTTTCTTT.

This clonotype was recorded at least ten times. V is TRBV7-2 and J is TRBJ2-1; 8 bases are a match to TRBD2. The germline gives CDR1 SGHTA, CDR2 FQGNSA. The CDR3 loop spans 15 amino acids. The junction had 2 bases not matched to a gene; V was cut back by 2 bases and J by 2 bases. The CDR3 DNA follows: TGTGCCAGCAGCTTAAATAGCGGGGCCTACAATGAGCAGTTCTTC. As protein: CASSLNSGAYNEQFF.

This clonotype was observed a handful of times. This chain connects TRBV4-3 to TRBJ1-2; D is ambiguous. The CDR3 contains 14 residues. Deletions cut 1 base from V and 3 bases from J, with 9 bases between. Germline loops: CDR1 LGHNA, CDR2 YSLEER. CDR3 nucleotide sequence: TGCGCCAGCAGCCAAGGGATGGAGTACTATGGCTACACCTTC. Its translation: CASSQGMEYYGYTF.

This clonotype was seen only a few times. J is TRBJ2-3 and V is TRBV15, with a weak D call TRBD2 (5 bases). V was shortened by 3 bases and J by 9 bases, with 16 bases between the two germline ends. This CDR3 contains 14 residues. Germline V gene data show CDR1 as LNHNV and CDR2 as YYDKDF (reference sequence). This chain's CDR3 is CATSSWAAPGTQYF. The CDR3 bases are TGTGCCACCAGCAGCTGGGCCGCCCCGGGGACGCAGTATTTT.

This clonotype has a count of ten or more. This chain connects TRBV28 to TRBJ2-3, with D possibly being TRBD2 (6 bases). Germline CDR1 and CDR2: MDHEN and SYDVKM. The CDR3 loop spans 16 amino acids. Trimming removed 3 bases at V and 0 bases at J, with 13 bases between. The chain's CDR3 is CASSFLGGYSTDTQYF. The CDR3 region has the DNA TGTGCCAGCAGTTTTCTCGGGGGTTATAGCACAGATACGCAGTATTTT.

This clonotype was found a few times. The chain combines TRBV5-4 with TRBJ2-2; 8 bases are a match to TRBD1. The CDR3 extends over 15 amino acids. V was clipped by 4 bases and J by 7 bases; unmatched bases: 9. The germline CDR1 and CDR2 sequences are SGHNT and YYREEE (reference sequence). This CDR3 is CASSMPGTGVGELFF. The CDR3 DNA reads as TGTGCCAGCAGCATGCCCGGGACAGGCGTCGGGGAGCTGTTTTTT.

This clonotype was detected a few times. This chain joins TRBV29-1 and TRBJ1-2; D gene ambiguous. The CDR3 loop spans 13 amino acids. In germline, CDR1 is SQVTM, CDR2 ANQGSEA. V gave up 2 bases and J gave up 7 bases, with 14 bases separating them. The CDR3 DNA is TGCAGCGTTGAATACGGCGAATCCGGTGGCTACACCTTC. Translating gives CSVEYGESGGYTF.

There are many counts of this clonotype. The V call is TRBV5-1, the J call TRBJ2-2, with TRBD2 identical over 8 bases. This CDR3 has 15 amino acids. The V gene's germline CDR1 is SGHRS and CDR2 YFSETQ. After removal of 0 bases from V and 4 bases from J, the junction contained 2 bases not matched to a gene. The CDR3 nucleotides read TGCGCCAGCAGCTTGGACGGGAGGGGCACCGGGGAGCTGTTTTTT. This codes for CASSLDGRGTGELFF.

This clonotype was observed a few times. The V and J genes are TRBV7-2 and TRBJ2-1, with D tentatively TRBD2 (5 bases). Germline CDR1 SGHTA, CDR2 FQGNSA. The CDR3 is 15 residues long. Trimming cost V 1 base and J 2 bases, with 9 bases left between them. This CDR3 is CASSLGRVPYNEQFF. In DNA form, the CDR3 reads TGTGCCAGCAGCTTAGGGCGGGTACCCTACAATGAGCAGTTCTTC.

The sample holds a few counts of this clonotype. This chain connects TRBV4-2 to TRBJ2-7; 9 bases agree with TRBD2. The CDR3 extends over 15 amino acids. The V and J ends lost 1 base and 0 bases, in that order; junction bases with no gene match: 1. Per the germline V gene, CDR1 is LGHNA and CDR2 is YNFKEQ. In DNA, the CDR3 is TGTGCCAGCAGCCAAGCTAGCGGGGACTCCTACGAGCAGTACGTC. Protein sequence: CASSQASGDSYEQYV.

In its sample, this clonotype was seen a few times. The V and J genes are TRBV2 and TRBJ1-5, with TRBD1 matching 10 bases. Germline V gene lookup returns CDR1 SNHLY and CDR2 FYNNEI. V lost 6 bases and J lost 3; bases outside the gene matches: 5. This CDR3 contains 15 residues. CDR3 region: CASRWTGGYNQPQHF. The CDR3 bases are TGTGCCAGCAGGTGGACAGGGGGGTACAATCAGCCCCAGCATTTT. The full variable domain, with the rest looked up from reference TRBV2 and TRBJ1-5, is EPEVTQTPSHQVTQMGQEVILRCVPISNHLYFYWYRQILGQKVEFLVSFYNNEISEKSEIFDDQFSVERPDGSNFTLKIRSTKLEDSAMYFCASRWTGGYNQPQHFGDGTRLSIL.

In its sample, this clonotype was seen many times. This rearrangement joins TRBV10-3 to TRBJ2-5; the D gene could be TRBD1 or TRBD2 (7 bases each). CDR1 is ENHRY, CDR2 SYGVKD, per germline. This CDR3 comprises 15 residues. Deletions cut 2 bases from V and 3 bases from J, with 13 bases between. The CDR3 loop is CAISEGSGTEETQYF. The CDR3 coding sequence is TGTGCCATCAGTGAGGGAAGCGGGACAGAAGAGACCCAGTACTTC.

This clonotype was seen at least ten times. CDR3 nucleotide sequence: TGTGCCAGCAGCTTAGCATTCCGGGGTCGGAACAATGAGCAGTTCTTC. It codes for CASSLAFRGRNNEQFF. The rearrangement uses TRBV11-2 and TRBJ2-1; D possibly corresponds to TRBD2 (5 bases). CDR3 length: 16 residues. V lost 1 base and J 5 bases, leaving 15 bases between the germline ends. Per the germline V gene, CDR1 is SGHAT and CDR2 is FQNNGV.

Concerning this clonotype: This may arise from a read error, as a much more abundant clone is one base away. V is TRBV7-8 and J is TRBJ1-2, with no clear D. The CDR3 has 15 amino acids. Trimming cost V 5 bases and J 0 bases, with 13 bases left between them. The V gene's germline CDR1 is SGHVS and CDR2 FQNEAQ. CDR3 DNA: TGTGCCAGCAGCCCTCGGAGTGGAGCTAACTATGGCTACACCTTC. It codes for CASSPRSGANYGYTF. Complete variable domain (other parts from reference TRBV7-8 and TRBJ1-2): GAGVSQSPRYKVAKRGQDVALRCDPISGHVSLFWYQQALGQGPEFLTYFQNEAQLDKSGLPSDRFFAERPEGSVSTLKIQRTQQEDSAVYLCASSPRSGANYGYTFGSGTRLTVV.

The chain combines TRBV4-1 with TRBJ1-5; D perhaps matches TRBD1 (5 bases). From germline, CDR1 is MGHRA and CDR2 YSYEKL. Trimming left V 5 bases short and J 8 bases short, with 19 bases between. The CDR3 has 15 amino acids. CDR3 residues: CASSKPGARGKPQHF. The CDR3 DNA follows: TGCGCCAGCAGCAAGCCCGGGGCACGGGGGAAGCCCCAGCATTTT.

V gene TRBV5-1 combines with J gene TRBJ1-2, with D unclear. Deletions cut 0 bases from V and 6 bases from J, with 18 bases between. The germline V gene encodes CDR1 SGHRS and CDR2 YFSETQ. The CDR3 has 16 residues. The CDR3 region has the DNA TGCGCCAGCAGCTTGGCAGGACTGTCCCTCGGGGATGGCTACACCTTC. Translation gives CASSLAGLSLGDGYTF.